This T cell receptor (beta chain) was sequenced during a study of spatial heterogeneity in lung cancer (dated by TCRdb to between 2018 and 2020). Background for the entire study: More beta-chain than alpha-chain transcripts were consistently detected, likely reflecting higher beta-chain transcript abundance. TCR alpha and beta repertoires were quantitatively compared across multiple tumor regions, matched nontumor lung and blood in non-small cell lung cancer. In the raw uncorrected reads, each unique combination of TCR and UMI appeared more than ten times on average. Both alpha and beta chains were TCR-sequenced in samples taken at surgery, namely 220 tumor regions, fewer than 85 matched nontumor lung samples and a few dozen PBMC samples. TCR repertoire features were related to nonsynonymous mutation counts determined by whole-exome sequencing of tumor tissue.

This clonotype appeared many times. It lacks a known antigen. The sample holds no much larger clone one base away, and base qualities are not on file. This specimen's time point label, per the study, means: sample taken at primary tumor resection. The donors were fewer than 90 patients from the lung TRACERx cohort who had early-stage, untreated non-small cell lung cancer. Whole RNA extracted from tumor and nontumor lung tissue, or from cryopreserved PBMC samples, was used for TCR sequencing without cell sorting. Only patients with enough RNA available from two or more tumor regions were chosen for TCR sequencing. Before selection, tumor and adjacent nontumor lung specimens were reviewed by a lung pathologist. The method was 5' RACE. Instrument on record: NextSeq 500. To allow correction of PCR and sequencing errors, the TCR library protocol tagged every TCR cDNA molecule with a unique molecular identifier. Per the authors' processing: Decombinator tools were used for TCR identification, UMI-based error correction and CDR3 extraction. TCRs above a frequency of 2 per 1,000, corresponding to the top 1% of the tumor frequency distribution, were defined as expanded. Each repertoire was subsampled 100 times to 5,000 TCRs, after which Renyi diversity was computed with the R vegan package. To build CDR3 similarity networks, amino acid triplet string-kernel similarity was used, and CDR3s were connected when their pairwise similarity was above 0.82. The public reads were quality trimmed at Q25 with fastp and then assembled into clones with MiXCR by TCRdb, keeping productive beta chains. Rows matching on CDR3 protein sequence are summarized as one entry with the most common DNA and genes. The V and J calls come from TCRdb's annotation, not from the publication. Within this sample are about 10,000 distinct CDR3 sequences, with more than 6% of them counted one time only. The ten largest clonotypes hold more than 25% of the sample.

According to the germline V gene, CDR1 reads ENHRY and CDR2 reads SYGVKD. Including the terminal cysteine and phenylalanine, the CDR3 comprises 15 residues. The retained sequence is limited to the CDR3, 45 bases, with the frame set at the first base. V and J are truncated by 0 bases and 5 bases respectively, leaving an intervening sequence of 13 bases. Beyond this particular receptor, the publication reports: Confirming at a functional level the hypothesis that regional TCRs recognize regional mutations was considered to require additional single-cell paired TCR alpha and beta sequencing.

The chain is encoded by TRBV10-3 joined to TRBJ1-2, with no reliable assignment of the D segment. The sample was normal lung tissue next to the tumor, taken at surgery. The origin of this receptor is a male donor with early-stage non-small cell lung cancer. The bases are TGTGCCATCAGTGAGTCAACAGCGCCAGATTATGGCTACACCTTC. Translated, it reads CAISESTAPDYGYTF.